The 18 T cell receptor beta chains below all came from one sample that was sequenced in a study of T cells in Graves' hyperthyroidism and ophthalmopathy. The investigators amplified TCR beta CDR3 regions from RNA transcripts. HTBI primers drove first-round RT-PCR of the TCR CDR3. TCRdb called the multiplex PCR reads again in MiXCR, with one record for every CDR3 protein. The sample contains around 390,000 distinct CDR3 sequences, 14% of which appear only once. The sample consisted of blood. These receptors all come from a woman younger than 45 with Graves' ophthalmopathy.

The chain joins TRBV5-1 to TRBJ1-5; 7 positions agree with TRBD1. The CDR3 has 13 residues. Germline values: CDR1 SGHRS, CDR2 YFSETQ. V was clipped by 0 bases and J by 8 bases; unmatched bases: 2. CDR3 amino acids: CASSLGDREPQHF. For the CDR3, the DNA is TGCGCCAGCAGCTTGGGAGACAGGGAGCCCCAGCATTTT.

In its sample, this clonotype was seen many times. This chain connects TRBV28 to TRBJ2-4, with D possibly TRBD1 on 5 matching bases. The V end was cut by 6 bases, the J end by 5 bases, with 11 bases between. The CDR3 has 13 residues. Germline CDR1 is MDHEN and CDR2 is SYDVKM. The CDR3, as DNA: TGTGCCAGCAGCCGTACAGGAGAAAACATTCAGTACTTC. Translated, it gives CASSRTGENIQYF.

This clonotype occurred once. The genes are TRBV28 and TRBJ2-5; D might be TRBD2 (7 bases). Germline CDR1 and CDR2: MDHEN and SYDVKM. The CDR3 contains 16 residues. Trimming shortened V by 5 bases and J by 2 bases, and 18 bases separated the two germline ends. The CDR3 bases are TGTGCCAGCAGTGGCCTAGGGGGGGGAATGCAAGAGACCCAGTACTTC. The encoded protein is CASSGLGGGMQETQYF.

J is TRBJ2-7 and V is TRBV24-1, with D perhaps being TRBD1 or TRBD2 (6 bases each). The CDR3 length is 20 residues. V shed 0 bases and J shed 4 bases, with 27 bases lying between them. The germline CDR1 and CDR2 sequences are KGHDR and SFDVKD. The CDR3 reads CATSDLGRGTGNTSTYEQYF. In DNA form, the CDR3 reads TGTGCCACCAGTGATTTGGGGCGGGGTACAGGGAACACTTCTACTTACGAGCAGTACTTC.

The J gene is TRBJ1-2, the V gene TRBV20-1; D not certain. Trimming took 2 bases from V and 6 from J, leaving 16 bases between them. Germline loops: CDR1 DFQATT, CDR2 SNEGSKA (reference sequence). The CDR3 spans 14 residues. In nucleotides, the CDR3 is TGCAGTGCTAGATCGTTGGAGAGGGTCCATGGCTACACCTTC. Its protein is CSARSLERVHGYTF.

This chain joins TRBV12-3 or TRBV12-4 and TRBJ2-1; TRBD2 agrees at 12 bases. With V trimmed by 5 bases and J by 14 bases, 4 bases remained unmatched. This CDR3 region has 12 residues. The CDR3 DNA sequence: TGTGCCAGCAGTACTGGACTAGCGGGAAAGTTCTTC. Its protein product is CASSTGLAGKFF.

In this sample, this clonotype turned up many times. The gene calls are TRBV20-1 and TRBJ1-1, with D unclear. Trimming took off 1 base at V and 11 bases at J, with 14 bases between the two ends. This CDR3 spans 12 amino acids. The V gene's germline CDR1 is DFQATT and CDR2 SNEGSKA (reference sequence). The CDR3 reads CSARGLVQPAFF. The CDR3 DNA reads as TGCAGTGCTAGAGGCCTGGTACAGCCGGCTTTCTTT.

This clonotype was observed at least ten times. V gene TRBV9 combines with J gene TRBJ1-6; TRBD1 might be the D (5 bases). The CDR3 loop spans 15 amino acids. Germline values: CDR1 SGDLS, CDR2 YYNGEE. Trimming took 4 bases from V and 9 from J, leaving 17 bases between them. The CDR3 DNA reads as TGTGCCAGCAGCCCCAGGGAGGGGTCAAGTTCACCCCTCCACTTT. Its protein is CASSPREGSSSPLHF.

The CDR3 loop reads CASSNEDRGLPGANVLTF. The CDR3 DNA follows: TGTGCCAGTAGTAACGAGGACAGAGGACTTCCTGGGGCCAACGTCCTGACTTTC. The chain carries TRBV19 and TRBJ2-6, with D perhaps matching TRBD1 (6 bases). V was pared by 4 bases and J by 2 bases, with 18 bases between. CDR3 size: 18 residues. Germline V gives CDR1 LNHDA, CDR2 SQIVND (reference sequence).

A word on this clonotype: A clone one base away is much larger, so this may be a read error. The chain is built from TRBV6-1 and TRBJ2-3; D is uncertain. V was shortened by 1 base and J by 6 bases, with 11 bases between the two germline ends. CDR3 length: 14 amino acids. CDR1 MNHNS and CDR2 SASEGT come from the germline V gene. CDR3 nucleotides: TGTGCCAGCAGTGAAGTGTCTACTTCCGATACGCAGTATTTT. Translating it yields CASSEVSTSDTQYF.

This clonotype was seen more than once but under ten times. The rearrangement joins TRBV6-1 to TRBJ2-1; 7 nucleotides line up with TRBD2. The trim removed 6 bases at V and 9 bases at J, leaving 14 bases unmatched. Germline V gene lookup returns CDR1 MNHNS and CDR2 SASEGT. The CDR3 is made up of 15 amino acids. CDR3 DNA sequence: TGTGCCAGCAGCTCGACTAGCATCTATAAGGGTGAGCAGTTCTTC. Its translation is CASSSTSIYKGEQFF.

The sample holds a few counts of this clonotype. J is TRBJ1-1 and V is TRBV5-1, with no clear D. Germline values: CDR1 SGHRS, CDR2 YFSETQ. This CDR3 has 12 amino acids. V lost 0 bases and J 11 bases, leaving 11 bases between the germline ends. The CDR3 DNA sequence: TGCGCCAGCAGCTTGGAGGAGGGCGGGGCTTTCTTT. Protein product: CASSLEEGGAFF.

Many counts were recorded for this clonotype. This chain connects TRBV20-1 to TRBJ2-2; TRBD2 aligns across 7 bases. The CDR3 runs 15 residues. CDR1 and CDR2 (germline): DFQATT, SNEGSKA (reference sequence). Losses at the gene ends were 0 bases for V and 1 base for J; bases not matched to a gene: 2. The CDR3 DNA follows: TGCAGTGCTAGAGAGCGGGGGATGAACACCGGGGAGCTGTTTTTT. Its translation is CSARERGMNTGELFF.

In its sample, this clonotype was seen many times. This sequence joins TRBV6-1 and TRBJ1-1; no clear D. With 10 bases removed from V and 6 bases from J, the gap between germline ends came to 12 bases. This CDR3 has 11 residues. The V gene's germline CDR1 is MNHNS and CDR2 SASEGT. This CDR3 reads CATYEGPEAFF. Written as DNA, the CDR3 is TGTGCCACCTATGAGGGTCCTGAAGCTTTCTTT.

This clonotype showed up many times. The chain couples TRBV18 to TRBJ2-1; a weak D match, TRBD2 (6 bases). The germline V gene encodes CDR1 KGHSH and CDR2 LQKENI. This CDR3 contains 16 residues. Trimming removed 5 bases from V and 9 bases from J, with 23 bases in between. CDR3 in DNA: TGTGCCAGCTCAACTCTAGCGAGAGAGGGAACTAGTGAGCAGTTCTTC. Translating it yields CASSTLAREGTSEQFF.

The chain couples TRBV18 to TRBJ1-1, with D maybe TRBD1 (5 bases). This CDR3 spans 13 amino acids. Trimming removed 4 bases from V and 1 base from J, with 7 bases in between. Germline V gene lookup returns CDR1 KGHSH and CDR2 LQKENI. CDR3: CASSRDQNTEAFF. CDR3 DNA sequence: TGTGCCAGCTCACGGGACCAGAACACTGAAGCTTTCTTT.

Ten or more counts support this clonotype. This chain links TRBV7-9 with TRBJ1-1; D is perhaps TRBD1 (5 bases). Germline CDR1 SEHNR, CDR2 FQNEAQ (reference sequence). V gave up 1 base and J gave up 9 bases, with 12 bases separating them. The CDR3 length is 13 residues. CDR3 sequence (DNA): TGTGCCAGCAGCTTAGAAACAGGCCGTAAAGCTTTCTTT. It codes for CASSLETGRKAFF. Looking up the rest from reference TRBV7-9 and TRBJ1-1 gives the full variable domain: DTGVSQNPRHKITKRGQNVTFRCDPISEHNRLYWYRQTLGQGPEFLTYFQNEAQLEKSRLLSDRFSAERPKGSFSTLEIQRTEQGDSAMYLCASSLETGRKAFFGQGTRLTVV.

This clonotype showed up many times. CDR3 bases: TGTGCCAGCAGCCCGGGGACAGGGGCTGGGGAGACCCAGTACTTC. Its protein is CASSPGTGAGETQYF. The chain has TRBV3-1 and TRBJ2-5; 10 nucleotides agree with TRBD1. The CDR3 sequence is 15 residues long. With 4 bases clipped from V and 5 bases from J, the junction kept 7 bases outside the gene matches. CDR1 LGHDT and CDR2 YNNKEL come from the germline V gene (reference sequence).